The 23 T cell receptor beta chains in this list originate from one sample, sequenced in a study of CD8 T cells in ankylosing spondylitis. TCRdb independently ran MiXCR on the 5' RACE reads; one entry per CDR3 protein. Of roughly 160,000 distinct CDR3 sequences in the sample, roughly 12% are singletons; the top ten hold about 29%. Specimen: blood, either unsorted or a sorted T cell fraction (not recorded which). These receptors were taken from a male donor with ankylosing spondylitis or in good health (not recorded which).

At least ten counts were recorded for this clonotype. The V and J genes are TRBV7-8 and TRBJ1-2; D is perhaps TRBD1 (5 bases). The CDR3 has 15 residues. Germline V lookup: CDR1 SGHVS, CDR2 FQNEAQ. V lost 5 bases, J lost 4 bases, and 17 bases lay in between. This CDR3 is CASSATAAGGYGYTF. The CDR3 DNA sequence: TGTGCCAGCAGCGCGACCGCCGCGGGGGGCTATGGCTACACCTTC.

This clonotype was detected ten times or more. The chain carries TRBV10-3 and TRBJ2-1; 12 nucleotides agree with TRBD2. Germline values: CDR1 ENHRY, CDR2 SYGVKD. There are 16 residues in the CDR3. V dropped 6 bases and J dropped 4; count of bases not matched to a gene: 7. As DNA, the CDR3 is TGTGCCATCAGGGCTAGCGGGGGGGCCTTGTACAATGAGCAGTTCTTC. Protein sequence: CAIRASGGALYNEQFF.

The sample holds many counts of this clonotype. The CDR3 here is CPRGPGNTEAFF. The CDR3 DNA reads TGTCCTAGGGGGCCGGGTAACACTGAAGCTTTCTTT. The chain has TRBV6-6 and TRBJ1-1, with 7 bases fitting TRBD1. CDR1 MNHNY and CDR2 SVGAGI come from the germline V gene (reference sequence). The CDR3 loop spans 12 amino acids.

There are many counts of this clonotype. V gene TRBV20-1 combines with J gene TRBJ1-5, with 8 positions matching TRBD1. CDR1 and CDR2 from the germline V gene are DFQATT and SNEGSKA (reference sequence). CDR3 size: 15 residues. Trimming removed 5 bases from V and 2 bases from J; junction bases left unmatched: 8. In DNA form, the CDR3 reads TGCAGTGCTCTCAGGGGGCGCGAGGGCAATCAGCCCCAGCATTTT. As protein: CSALRGREGNQPQHF.

The chain links TRBV12-3 or TRBV12-4 to TRBJ2-5, with TRBD1 matching 11 bases. The CDR3 totals 15 residues. The V and J ends lost 9 bases and 1 base, in that order; junction bases with no gene match: 7. CDR3 nucleotide sequence: TGTGCCAGTCGGACAGGGGGCCTTACCCAAGAGACCCAGTACTTC. Amino acids: CASRTGGLTQETQYF.

This clonotype has at least ten counts. The chain links TRBV6-5 to TRBJ1-1; TRBD1 might be the D (5 bases). The V and J ends lost 2 bases and 8 bases respectively, with 9 bases between them. Per the germline V gene, CDR1 is MNHEY and CDR2 is SVGAGI. This CDR3 is 12 amino acids long. The CDR3 DNA is TGTGCCAGCAGTTACGGTCAGGGAGAAGCTTTCTTT. As protein: CASSYGQGEAFF.

This clonotype was counted ten times or more. The gene calls are TRBV4-3 and TRBJ1-4; D is unresolved. Germline CDR1 LGHNA, CDR2 YSLEER. The CDR3 loop spans 14 amino acids. Trimming shortened V by 1 base and J by 5 bases, and 8 bases separated the two germline ends. The CDR3 region has the DNA TGCGCCAGCAGCCAAGGAATCAAGAATGAAAAACTGTTTTTT. This codes for CASSQGIKNEKLFF.

This clonotype was counted at least ten times. The gene calls are TRBV20-1 and TRBJ2-4; possibly TRBD2 for D (7 bases). The V gene's germline CDR1 is DFQATT and CDR2 SNEGSKA (reference sequence). Deletions cut 6 bases from V and 0 bases from J, with 15 bases between. There are 15 residues in the CDR3. CDR3 loop: CSARGAPLAKNIQYF. In DNA form, the CDR3 reads TGCAGTGCACGGGGGGCACCCCTAGCCAAAAACATTCAGTACTTC.

This clonotype was seen repeatedly, ten times or more. The chain carries TRBV20-1 and TRBJ1-5; unclear D gene. This CDR3 comprises 13 residues. V dropped 4 bases and J dropped 0 bases, with 7 bases sitting between them. The germline V gene encodes CDR1 DFQATT and CDR2 SNEGSKA (reference sequence). The CDR3 DNA reads TGCAGTGCTATGCCGGATAGCAATCAGCCCCAGCATTTT. It specifies CSAMPDSNQPQHF.

This clonotype was found many times. The V call is TRBV28, the J call TRBJ2-3; 8 nucleotides align to TRBD1. Germline CDR1 is MDHEN and CDR2 is SYDVKM. The CDR3 is 16 amino acids. J was trimmed by 3 bases and V by 4 bases; bases with no gene match: 9. In nucleotides, the CDR3 is TGTGCCAGCAGTTCCCCAGGGGGCGGTCGGACAGATACGCAGTATTTT. This encodes CASSSPGGGRTDTQYF.

This chain uses TRBV20-1 with TRBJ2-1, with 11 nucleotides matching TRBD2. Germline V lookup: CDR1 DFQATT, CDR2 SNEGSKA (reference sequence). This CDR3 comprises 15 residues. V dropped 0 bases and J dropped 6; count of bases not matched to a gene: 4. For the CDR3, the DNA is TGCAGTGCTAGAGATCTAGCGGGGGGCTTCAATGAGCAGTTCTTC. Translating gives CSARDLAGGFNEQFF.

DNA of the CDR3: TGTGCCAGCAGTGGGATAATACAGGGGGCAGCTGGGGCCAACGTCCTGACTTTC. Protein sequence: CASSGIIQGAAGANVLTF. This chain links TRBV2 with TRBJ2-6; 9 positions agree with TRBD1. Per germline, CDR1 SNHLY and CDR2 FYNNEI. The V and J ends lost 4 bases and 2 bases, in that order; junction bases with no gene match: 9. This CDR3 comprises 18 residues.

This clonotype was seen repeatedly, ten times or more. The rearrangement joins TRBV7-2 to TRBJ2-1; the D call may be TRBD1 or TRBD2 (5 bases each). Trimming removed 0 bases from V and 13 bases from J, with 22 bases in between. The CDR3 is made up of 16 amino acids. The germline V gene encodes CDR1 SGHTA and CDR2 FQGNSA. The CDR3 spells CASSLAFGRSSGGQFF. The CDR3 DNA is TGTGCCAGCAGCTTAGCGTTTGGCCGTAGCAGTGGGGGACAGTTCTTC.

This clonotype was detected only a few times. The CDR3 sequence is CASSLGGSGGELFF. The CDR3 bases are TGCGCCAGCAGCTTGGGGGGCAGCGGCGGGGAGCTGTTTTTT. The chain carries TRBV5-1 and TRBJ2-2, with D perhaps being TRBD1 or TRBD2 (5 bases each). Germline CDR1 is SGHRS and CDR2 is YFSETQ. The length of the CDR3 is 14 residues. V lost 0 bases and J lost 7, with 10 bases in between.

This clonotype was counted ten times or more. The gene calls are TRBV5-1 and TRBJ1-3; D gene unclear. With 5 bases removed from V and 0 bases from J, the gap between germline ends came to 9 bases. Germline V gives CDR1 SGHRS, CDR2 YFSETQ. CDR3 size: 14 residues. In DNA, the CDR3 is TGCGCCAGCAGAGCGGGTCACTCTGGAAACACCATATATTTT. This gives the protein CASRAGHSGNTIYF.

This clonotype was detected ten times or more. CDR3 in DNA: TGTGCCAGCAGCCGCGCCCCAGGGGAACGAACCAACGTCCTGACTTTC. Protein product: CASSRAPGERTNVLTF. The chain uses TRBV12-3 or TRBV12-4 and TRBJ2-6; D might be TRBD1 (6 bases). The CDR3 extends over 16 amino acids. The germline V and J ends were trimmed by 6 bases and 8 bases, with 20 bases remaining between them.

This clonotype was recorded a few times. The V call is TRBV5-1, the J call TRBJ2-1; TRBD1 might be the D (6 bases). V was cut by 1 base and J by 0 bases, with 11 bases left in between. The CDR3 contains 16 residues. Germline CDR1 SGHRS, CDR2 YFSETQ. The CDR3, as DNA: TGCGCCAGCAGCTTGCAGGGGAGCAGCTCCTACAATGAGCAGTTCTTC. Its protein product is CASSLQGSSSYNEQFF.

This clonotype was detected only once. The chain carries TRBV29-1 and TRBJ2-2; D is uncertain. Germline CDR1 reads SQVTM; CDR2 reads ANQGSEA. The CDR3 covers 11 residues. V was clipped by 7 bases and J by 1 base, with 4 bases between them. The CDR3 DNA follows: TGCAGCGCCCAGAACACCGGGGAGCTGTTTTTT. Its protein product is CSAQNTGELFF.

The chain carries TRBV2 and TRBJ2-2; D remains unclear. The V gene lost 8 bases and the J gene lost 3 bases, with 16 bases spanning the gap. Germline CDR1 is SNHLY and CDR2 is FYNNEI. The CDR3 contains 15 residues. Here the CDR3 DNA reads TGTGCCAGCGTCGCATTCCGTACCGACACCGGGGAGCTGTTTTTT. As protein: CASVAFRTDTGELFF.

This clonotype was seen at least ten times. The chain is built from TRBV18 and TRBJ2-1; 7 bases agree with TRBD2. With 2 bases clipped from V and 4 bases from J, the junction kept 11 bases outside the gene matches. Germline V lookup: CDR1 KGHSH, CDR2 LQKENI. This CDR3 is built from 17 residues. The CDR3 DNA sequence: TGTGCCAGCTCACCAGCCCAGGGAGGGACCCGATACAATGAGCAGTTCTTC. Translation: CASSPAQGGTRYNEQFF.

This clonotype was recorded a few times. J is TRBJ1-1 and V is TRBV7-8; D is possibly TRBD1 (6 bases). Germline-derived CDR1 and CDR2 are SGHVS and FQNEAQ. CDR3 size: 15 residues. V gave up 2 bases and J gave up 5 bases, with 15 bases separating them. Here the CDR3 DNA reads TGTGCCAGCAGCTTAATCGGCGGGGGGCGGACTGAAGCTTTCTTT. Translating it yields CASSLIGGGRTEAFF.

Ten or more counts support this clonotype. The chain employs TRBV7-2 and TRBJ2-2; D gene uncertain. Trimming took 5 bases from V and 5 from J, leaving 9 bases between them. The CDR3 runs 13 residues. Germline V gene lookup returns CDR1 SGHTA and CDR2 FQGNSA. The CDR3 region is CASSRDGTGELFF. The CDR3 DNA reads TGTGCCAGCAGCCGCGACGGAACCGGGGAGCTGTTTTTT.

Many counts were recorded for this clonotype. The rearrangement uses TRBV5-1 and TRBJ1-2, with 7 bases lining up with TRBD1. Germline V gene sequence: CDR1 SGHRS, CDR2 YFSETQ. There are 13 residues in the CDR3. The J segment lost 6 bases and the V segment lost 3 bases, leaving 5 bases of the junction unmatched. Here the CDR3 DNA reads TGCGCCAGCAGCTCCACAGGGGCCAATGGCTACACCTTC. It translates to CASSSTGANGYTF.